The sequence of this T cell receptor (beta chain) was determined in a study of T-cell reconstitution after alpha-beta-depleted transplantation in children. The CDR3 runs 18 residues. CDR1 and CDR2 (germline): MDHEN, SYDVKM. J was trimmed by 3 bases and V by 3 bases; bases with no gene match: 12. The TCRbeta library was prepared with unique molecular identifiers. MiXCR, applied by TCRdb to the PCR reads, yields one record per CDR3 protein. This table has hundreds of thousands of distinct CDR3 sequences, 13% appearing once. Study-level findings and limits: Newly made T cells mostly supplied T-cell counts and diversity one year after transplant.

Remarks on this clonotype: Its target is unknown.

V usage is TRBV28 and J usage is TRBJ2-7; 12 positions agree with TRBD2. Sequences were derived from PBMCs, mostly from graft donor cells, sampled 360 days after TCRalphabeta/CD19-depleted stem cell transplant. This sequence originates from a male patient aged 10 to 17 who had a stem cell transplant for acute myeloid leukemia, so the T cells may come from the graft donor. The CDR3 nucleotides read TGTGCCAGCAGTTTCCTAAAAACCTGGACTAGCGGGGTCTACGAGCAGTACTTC. Protein: CASSFLKTWTSGVYEQYF.